The next 23 T cell receptor beta chains were all read from a single sample in a study of blood T cell repertoires in COVID-19. Libraries were prepared by immunoSEQ multiplex PCR; TCRdb keeps only in-frame clonotypes and omits some of them. The sample lists about 410,000 clones, just over 85% seen once, with about 1.5% in the top ten. Sequenced material: peripheral blood. The receptors here all came from a woman in her 30s with active or convalescent COVID-19.

This chain links TRBV19 with TRBJ1-1; 8 nucleotides line up with TRBD1. The CDR3 covers 14 residues. With V trimmed by 3 bases and J by 4 bases, 4 bases remained unmatched. Germline CDR1 and CDR2: LNHDA and SQIVND (reference sequence). The CDR3 nucleotides read TGTGCCAGTAGTATCGGGGGGACAGGCACTGAAGCTTTCTTT. Translated, it gives CASSIGGTGTEAFF.

The chain employs TRBV7-6 and TRBJ1-3; no firm D call. CDR3 size: 17 residues. Between the trimmed V and J ends, which lost 5 bases and 4 bases, there was a span of 21 bases. Germline-derived CDR1 and CDR2 are SGHVS and FNYEAQ. CDR3 in amino acids: CASSTSPTGEFGNTIYF. DNA of the CDR3: TGTGCCAGCAGCACCTCCCCGACCGGGGAGTTCGGAAACACCATATATTTT.

The V call is TRBV5-1, the J call TRBJ2-5, with TRBD2 identical over 14 bases. The CDR3 extends over 16 amino acids. CDR1 and CDR2 from the germline V gene are SGHRS and YFSETQ. The J segment lost 4 bases and the V segment lost 2 bases, leaving 4 bases of the junction unmatched. For the CDR3, the DNA is TGCGCCAGCAGCTTAGGGACTAGCGGGAGTGCAGAGACCCAGTACTTC. It translates to CASSLGTSGSAETQYF.

The genes are TRBV19 and TRBJ1-4; perhaps TRBD1 as D (6 bases). The germline V gene encodes CDR1 LNHDA and CDR2 SQIVND (reference sequence). V lost 8 bases, J lost 10 bases, and 23 bases lay in between. This CDR3 contains 15 residues. This CDR3 reads CASGGGLELRGKLFF. In nucleotides, the CDR3 is TGTGCCAGTGGGGGGGGCTTGGAACTACGAGGAAAACTGTTTTTT.

The chain recombines TRBV5-1 with TRBJ1-6, with 9 bases matching TRBD1. J was trimmed by 7 bases and V by 3 bases; bases with no gene match: 5. Germline values: CDR1 SGHRS, CDR2 YFSETQ. This CDR3 region has 15 residues. The CDR3 DNA follows: TGCGCCAGCAGCTCCGTTGACAGGGGGAATTCACCCCTCCACTTT. Its translation is CASSSVDRGNSPLHF.

This chain connects TRBV27 to TRBJ2-7; 9 positions agree with TRBD1. This CDR3 is 17 amino acids long. With V trimmed by 0 bases and J by 0 bases, 6 bases remained unmatched. Per the germline V gene, CDR1 is MNHEY and CDR2 is SMNVEV (reference sequence). The DNA of the CDR3 is TGTGCCAGCAGTTTATCGGGACAGGGACAAAGCTCCTACGAGCAGTACTTC. Translating it yields CASSLSGQGQSSYEQYF.

The rearrangement links TRBV13 to TRBJ2-3; 9 nucleotides line up with TRBD2. The V gene's germline CDR1 is PRHDT and CDR2 FYEKMQ (reference sequence). The CDR3 spans 15 residues. V was clipped by 4 bases and J by 4 bases; unmatched bases: 6. The CDR3 bases are TGTGCCAGCAGCTCGACAGTAGCGGGAGCAGATACGCAGTATTTT. Its translation is CASSSTVAGADTQYF.

V gene TRBV3-1 (or the pseudogene TRBV3-2) combines with J gene TRBJ1-1, with D unresolved. Germline values: CDR1 LGHDT, CDR2 YNNKEL (reference sequence). The CDR3 has 16 amino acids. Trimming removed 0 bases at V and 0 bases at J, with 11 bases between. The CDR3 sequence is CASSQDLTAMNTEAFF. DNA of the CDR3: TGTGCCAGCAGCCAAGATCTTACAGCTATGAACACTGAAGCTTTCTTT.

The chain carries TRBV6-2 or TRBV6-3 and TRBJ1-2; weak D call: TRBD1 (6 bases). The V end lost 2 bases, the J end lost 3 bases, and 13 bases lay between the germline ends. The length of the CDR3 is 15 residues. Germline assignment: CDR1 MNHEY and CDR2 SVGEGT. The CDR3 reads CASSYQGQPYYGYTF. CDR3 nucleotide sequence: TGTGCCAGCAGTTACCAAGGACAGCCCTACTATGGCTACACCTTC.

The V gene is TRBV7-5, the J gene TRBJ1-1; no DNA check was done on the table's D call, TRBD1. TRBV7-5 has pseudogene status. The CDR3 runs 15 residues. CDR3 sequence reads: CVRSRQTGRNTEAFF. The DNA of the CDR3 is TGTGTCAGAAGCCGACAGACAGGGAGGAACACTGAAGCTTTCTTT.

V gene TRBV12-3 or TRBV12-4 combines with J gene TRBJ1-5; 8 bases are shared with TRBD1. The trim removed 9 bases at V and 5 bases at J, leaving 3 bases unmatched. The CDR3 length is 12 residues. CDR3 nucleotides: TGTGCCAGTTCAGGGGGCTATCAGCCCCAGCATTTT. Amino acid sequence: CASSGGYQPQHF.

The chain recombines TRBV27 with TRBJ1-2; possibly TRBD1 for D (5 bases). Germline CDR1 and CDR2: MNHEY and SMNVEV (reference sequence). V gave up 4 bases and J gave up 4 bases, with 13 bases separating them. The CDR3 is made up of 14 amino acids. CDR3 DNA sequence: TGTGCCAGCAGTTCCTCGGGACTGCCCTATGGCTACACCTTC. It translates to CASSSSGLPYGYTF.

This clone came up once. The chain couples TRBV11-2 to TRBJ2-1, with TRBD1 matching 11 bases. V was clipped by 2 bases and J by 6 bases; unmatched bases: 3. This CDR3 is 15 amino acids long. CDR1 SGHAT and CDR2 FQNNGV come from the germline V gene. The CDR3 spells CASSLKGTGGNEQFF. As DNA, the CDR3 is TGTGCCAGCAGCTTAAAGGGGACAGGGGGCAATGAGCAGTTCTTC.

The chain couples TRBV5-4 to TRBJ2-5; TRBD1 matches 7 bases. The CDR3 has 17 residues. The germline CDR1 and CDR2 sequences are SGHNT and YYREEE (reference sequence). V lost 1 base to trimming and J lost 0 bases; unmatched junction nucleotides: 9. This CDR3 reads CASSLPRTGRDQETQYF. The CDR3 bases are TGTGCCAGCAGCTTGCCCCGGACAGGTCGGGACCAAGAGACCCAGTACTTC.

The chain recombines TRBV5-1 with TRBJ2-2; 10 bases are shared with TRBD2. Looked up from germline, CDR1 is SGHRS and CDR2 is YFSETQ. The CDR3 has 16 residues. V lost 5 bases and J lost 5; bases outside the gene matches: 9. The CDR3 reads CASSRSGGASTGELFF. The CDR3 DNA reads TGCGCCAGCAGTAGAAGCGGGGGGGCCTCAACCGGGGAGCTGTTTTTT.

The V call is TRBV28, the J call TRBJ1-5, with D tentatively TRBD1 (6 bases). The CDR3 is 13 residues long. CDR1 is MDHEN and CDR2 is SYDVKM in the germline V gene. Between the trimmed V and J ends, which lost 3 bases and 6 bases, there was a span of 9 bases. For the CDR3, the DNA is TGTGCCAGCAGTTTTTCAGGGGTTCAGCCCCAGCATTTT. Protein: CASSFSGVQPQHF.

V and J are TRBV5-4 and TRBJ2-3; 7 nucleotides line up with TRBD2. In germline, CDR1 is SGHNT, CDR2 YYREEE (reference sequence). V lost 1 base and J lost 1; bases outside the gene matches: 9. The CDR3 contains 17 residues. The CDR3 protein is CASSLFEYTSGTDTQYF. The DNA of the CDR3 is TGTGCCAGCAGCTTGTTCGAGTACACTAGCGGCACAGATACGCAGTATTTT.

V and J are TRBV5-4 and TRBJ1-3; D is undetermined. CDR1 is SGHNT and CDR2 is YYREEE in the germline V gene (reference sequence). The CDR3 runs 15 residues. Trimming pared 2 bases from V and 1 base from J, leaving 10 bases between. In nucleotides, the CDR3 is TGTGCCAGCAGCTTTGGTCATGAGTCTGGAAACACCATATATTTT. It encodes CASSFGHESGNTIYF.

This chain joins TRBV19 and TRBJ2-7, with D perhaps matching TRBD1 (6 bases). Deletions cut 1 base from V and 1 base from J, with 17 bases between. The CDR3 spans 17 residues. From germline, CDR1 is LNHDA and CDR2 SQIVND (reference sequence). The CDR3 loop is CASSIVPIGRGSYEQYF. CDR3 nucleotide sequence: TGTGCCAGTAGTATAGTACCCATCGGTAGGGGGTCCTACGAGCAGTACTTC.

This chain connects TRBV6-2 or TRBV6-3 to TRBJ2-6, with 12 positions matching TRBD2. V shed 4 bases and J 1 base; nucleotides not matched to a gene: 11. Per the germline V gene, CDR1 is MNHEY and CDR2 is SVGEGT. CDR3 size: 20 residues. The CDR3 protein is CASSSQQRTSGVSGANVLTF. CDR3 sequence (DNA): TGTGCCAGCAGTTCGCAACAACGGACTAGCGGGGTTTCTGGGGCCAACGTCCTGACTTTC.

This clone was detected once. A junction boundary mismatches the germline segment, possibly from a read error. The chain has TRBV2 and TRBJ2-5; TRBD2 aligns across 9 bases. The CDR3 runs to 11 residues. Germline V CDR1 and CDR2: SNHLY, FYNNEI. CDR3 region: CASGLAFPRNF. The CDR3 DNA follows: TGTGCCAGCGGACTAGCGTTCCCCAGAAACTTC. The variable domain in full, with the rest retrieved from reference TRBV2 and TRBJ2-5, is EPEVTQTPSHQVTQMGQEVILRCVPISNHLYFYWYRQILGQKVEFLVSFYNNEISEKSEIFDDQFSVERPDGSNFTLKIRSTKLEDSAMYFCASGLAFPRNFGPGTRLLVL.

About this clone: The same CDR3 arises from other DNA sequences in this sample as well. This chain connects TRBV19 to TRBJ1-1; D might be TRBD1 (6 bases). Trimming took 3 bases from V and 2 from J, leaving 10 bases between them. Germline CDR1 is LNHDA and CDR2 is SQIVND (reference sequence). There are 14 residues in the CDR3. The CDR3 sequence: CASSILRGNTEAFF. The CDR3 bases are TGTGCCAGTAGTATTCTCAGGGGTAACACTGAAGCTTTCTTT.

The chain recombines TRBV7-9 with TRBJ1-3; TRBD1 agrees at 7 bases. Per germline, CDR1 SEHNR and CDR2 FQNEAQ (reference sequence). The CDR3 is 15 amino acids. V dropped 1 base and J dropped 1; count of bases not matched to a gene: 1. The CDR3 sequence is CASSLGTGSGNTIYF. The DNA for the CDR3 is TGTGCCAGCAGCTTAGGGACAGGTTCTGGAAACACCATATATTTT.